The clone carrying this T cell receptor beta chain was seen a handful of times. The data originate from a study of blood T cell repertoires in COVID-19. Study-level background: PBMCs, B-cell-depleted T cells, or T cells provided the cDNA or gDNA that made up the material.

The assay was immunoSEQ multiplex PCR, and TCRdb's table has in-frame clones only and misses some. The repertoire has about 74,000 clones, about four fifths of them found once; the top ten carry over 35%. V lost 0 bases and J lost 8, with 19 bases in between. The CDR3 consists of 17 residues. Germline V gene sequence: CDR1 MGHRA, CDR2 YSYEKL. The genes are TRBV4-1 and TRBJ1-4; D is possibly TRBD1 (5 bases). This receptor was taken from a man in his 70s with acute or convalescent COVID-19. The sequencing input was peripheral blood. The CDR3 DNA follows: TGCGCCAGCAGCCAAGATCCAGGGTCAATTAGGAACGAAAAACTGTTTTTT. Protein product: CASSQDPGSIRNEKLFF.